Listed below are T cell receptor beta chains from one sample, sequenced in a study of Graves' ophthalmopathy and Graves' hyperthyroidism. TCRdb called the multiplex PCR reads again in MiXCR, with one record for every CDR3 protein. The table includes some 350,000 distinct CDR3 sequences, about 18% detected once. The source material was peripheral blood. These TCRs come from an adult woman with stable Graves' hyperthyroidism. Both conserved end residues are part of each CDR3. A D gene is named only where the DNA matches it firmly. Not all rows give a size; the values are once, few, many and, for expanded clones, a class.

few,TRBD1,TRBJ2-2,TRBV14,TGTGCCAGCAGCCGGACAGGGCGCTCGTCCGGGGAGCTGTTTTTT,CASSRTGRSSGELFF
few,-,TRBJ1-1,TRBV12-3/TRBV12-4,TGTGCCAGCAGTTTATGGGTCTCGAACACTGAAGCTTTCTTT,CASSLWVSNTEAFF
many,TRBD1,TRBJ2-5,TRBV6-2/TRBV6-3,TGTGCCAGCCGGACAGGGGGCGCCCACGAGGGTCGGGAGACCCAGTACTTC,CASRTGGAHEGRETQYF
once,-,TRBJ2-5,TRBV9,TGTGCTATCAGCTCACACGAGCCTGCGACAGCCAACCAAGAGACCCAGTACTTC,CAISSHEPATANQETQYF
few,TRBD1,TRBJ2-5,TRBV7-8,TGTGCCAGCAGTCGGGACAGGGGTAGAACCCAGTACTTC,CASSRDRGRTQYF
many,-,TRBJ2-2,TRBV6-1,TGTGCCAGCAGCCTTGGGGTTAGGTCCGGGGAGCTGTTTTTT,CASSLGVRSGELFF
many,-,TRBJ2-2,TRBV4-3,TGCGCCAGCAGCCAAGGACCATACACCGGGGAGCTGTTTTTT,CASSQGPYTGELFF
-,-,TRBJ2-5,TRBV7-9,TGTGCCAGCAGCGTTCGTGGGGGCTACTTCCAAGAGACCCAGTACTTC,CASSVRGGYFQETQYF
many,TRBD1,TRBJ2-7,TRBV29-1,TGCAGCGAGACCGGGACAGGTCCCTACGAGCAGTACTTC,CSETGTGPYEQYF
many,TRBD2,TRBJ2-5,TRBV24-1,TGTGCCACCAGTGCAAGAGCGGGACCCCGGGAGACCCAGTACTTC,CATSARAGPRETQYF
-,-,TRBJ2-2,TRBV6-1,TGTGCCAGCAGTCCACTAGGGGTATTCACGAACACCGGGGAGCTGTTTTTT,CASSPLGVFTNTGELFF
-,-,TRBJ1-1,TRBV20-1,TGCAGTGCTAGAGATGGAGGGCGGGGGAACACTGAAGCTTTCTTT,CSARDGGRGNTEAFF
few,-,TRBJ2-5,TRBV3-1,TGTGCCAGCAGCCAAGAGGTCGGGTCGGAGACCCAGTACTTC,CASSQEVGSETQYF
few,TRBD1,TRBJ1-1,TRBV27,TGTGCCAGCAGTCCGACAGGGGGCTCGTTGAACACTGAAGCTTTCTTT,CASSPTGGSLNTEAFF
many,-,TRBJ2-4,TRBV4-1,TGCGCCAGCAGCCAAGTCTCCGACTCCCCTCTAGCCAAAAACATTCAGTACTTC,CASSQVSDSPLAKNIQYF
many,-,TRBJ1-5,TRBV28,TGTGCCAGCAGTTTACCCTTACCCCAGGGGTTGGGGCAGCCCCAGCATTTT,CASSLPLPQGLGQPQHF